This T cell receptor (beta chain) was captured in a study of post-analysis software for immune sequencing data (dated by TCRdb to the mid-2010s). Describing the broader study: Relapsing-remitting, secondary progressive and progressive-relapsing multiple sclerosis were recorded as disease courses, and subtype annotation was lacking for some patients. Patient repertoires were compared against ten to twelve previously published healthy control repertoires from donors aged 6 to 25 years. A subset of samples was prepared in parallel using single-end sample barcoding, then pooled and co-amplified after Illumina adapter ligation.

To demonstrate the VDJtools post-analysis software, TCR beta repertoires were profiled from the peripheral blood of about a dozen young patients with multiple sclerosis. The multiple sclerosis patients were children and adolescents ranging in age from about 6 to 16 years. Inclusive of the bounding cysteine and phenylalanine, the CDR3 is 16 residues long. The only DNA kept is the CDR3, 48 bases in frame from the first base. CDR1 and CDR2 are drawn from the germline V gene (reference sequence): DFQATT, SNEGSKA. V is cut back by 1 base and J by 0 bases, with 6 bases in the junction unmatched. General study outcomes and caveats: Roughly 5 TRBV segments, including TRBV5-6, TRBV5-1 and TRBV20-1, were significantly more frequent in patients than controls. Multiple sclerosis patients had significantly lower normalized Chao1 diversity than controls, a result that suggests substantial peripheral T-cell clonal expansion. The multiple sclerosis patient group was slightly younger than the control group. Direct clustering with F measure showed strong co-clustering of samples prepared in the same batch, prompting a batch-effect correction.

In this sample, this clonotype turned up a few times. Its specific antigen is unknown. No clone much larger than this one lies a single base away; base qualities are absent. Library generation was performed with PCR. Reads for this sample came from an Illumina HiSeq 2500. To reduce PCR and sequencing biases, unique molecular identifiers were incorporated into the TCR beta cDNA libraries. Per 1 to 10 million input T cells, approximately 500,000 cDNA molecules were obtained, such that each molecule approximated one T cell. Patient libraries were prepared and sequenced with the same protocol used for the earlier healthy control dataset. Within a given batch, samples were prepared together, multiplexed and sequenced on the same HiSeq lane. Per the authors' processing: MIGEC handled the raw barcoded reads, throwing out single-read molecular identifier groups before consensus assembly and CDR3 extraction. VDJtools was used for post-analysis of the clonotype tables, with diversity normalized by down-sampling every dataset to the smallest sample size. To correct batch-related cross-sample contamination, repertoire overlap clustering matched CDR3 amino acid sequences but not nucleotide sequences. The public reads were run again by TCRdb, first through fastp at Q25 and then through MiXCR, and only productive beta chains were kept. Each record represents a unique CDR3 protein, reported with the most common genes and DNA among its rows. The V and J calls were determined by TCRdb, not by the authors. This sample has fewer than 600,000 distinct CDR3 sequences in its table, and around 40% of those were observed once. The ten most abundant clones make up 12% of the sample.

The V gene is TRBV20-1 and the J gene is TRBJ2-3; 8 bases in between match TRBD2. The sequenced sample consisted of blood. The TCR comes from a girl aged 5 to 17 with multiple sclerosis. The CDR3 sequence is CSARGTSGPSTDTQYF. The bases read TGCAGTGCTAGAGGTACTAGCGGCCCTAGCACAGATACGCAGTATTTT.